The next 17 T cell receptor beta chains were all read from a single sample in a study of cytomegalovirus exposure and HLA in healthy donors. Primers: 60 Vbeta forward and 13 Jbeta reverse. Only in-frame clones appear in the TCRdb table, and some are missing; sequencing was by immunoSEQ multiplex PCR. The sample consists of tens of thousands of clones, about 74% of them appearing once. Sequenced: PBMCs. The receptor source for this set is a woman aged 25 to 39 in good health and CMV-seropositive.

The rearrangement uses TRBV20-1 and TRBJ2-5; D is unclear. This CDR3 has 11 residues. Per the germline V gene, CDR1 is DFQATT and CDR2 is SNEGSKA (reference sequence). The germline V and J ends were trimmed by 0 bases and 5 bases, with 4 bases remaining between them. The CDR3 region has the DNA TGCAGTGCTAGAGACCGGGAGACCCAGTACTTC. This sequence encodes CSARDRETQYF.

The chain joins TRBV7-8 to TRBJ2-1, with a weak D call TRBD1 (6 bases). Trimming removed 1 base at V and 7 bases at J, with 23 bases between. Germline CDR1 is SGHVS and CDR2 is FQNEAQ. This CDR3 comprises 18 residues. CDR3 nucleotides: TGTGCCAGCAGCTTAGTTTTCCTAGGCAGGGGAAGCGTAAATGAGCAGTTCTTC. Its translation: CASSLVFLGRGSVNEQFF.

This chain joins TRBV28 and TRBJ1-1; no clear D gene. CDR3 length: 15 amino acids. Trimming took 4 bases from V and 1 from J, leaving 13 bases between them. Germline V gene lookup returns CDR1 MDHEN and CDR2 SYDVKM. CDR3: CASSSHSQANTEAFF. The CDR3 region has the DNA TGTGCCAGCAGTTCCCACTCGCAGGCGAACACTGAAGCTTTCTTT.

The V gene is TRBV4-2, the J gene TRBJ2-2; 9 positions agree with TRBD2. The V gene's germline CDR1 is LGHNA and CDR2 YNFKEQ. The CDR3 has 16 amino acids. V shed 1 base and J 5 bases; nucleotides not matched to a gene: 5. CDR3 in amino acids: CASSQGPLAGTGELFF. CDR3 DNA sequence: TGTGCCAGCAGCCAAGGCCCGCTAGCGGGAACCGGGGAGCTGTTTTTT.

The chain employs TRBV25-1 and TRBJ1-1; D not resolved. Germline V gene lookup returns CDR1 MGHDK and CDR2 SYGVNS. The CDR3 runs 13 residues. V was clipped by 4 bases and J by 6 bases, with 12 bases between them. DNA of the CDR3: TGTGCCAGCAGTGCTTCGTTTTTCTCTGAAGCTTTCTTT. Amino acids: CASSASFFSEAFF.

This clone was counted only a few times. The chain carries TRBV7-2 and TRBJ2-5, with D possibly TRBD1 on 5 matching bases. Germline CDR1 reads SGHTA; CDR2 reads FQGNSA. Trimming left V 6 bases short and J 5 bases short, with 16 bases between. The CDR3 sequence is 14 residues long. Here the CDR3 reads CASSFQGQLETQYF. Here the CDR3 DNA reads TGTGCCAGCAGTTTCCAGGGTCAGTTGGAGACCCAGTACTTC.

The J gene is TRBJ2-1, the V gene TRBV5-6; TRBD1 matches at 11 bases. This CDR3 comprises 14 residues. CDR1 is SGHDT, CDR2 YYEEEE, per germline. V shed 5 bases, J shed 4 bases, and the junction held 2 bases outside the gene matches. CDR3 residues: CASRGTGGYNEQFF. Written as DNA, the CDR3 is TGTGCCAGCAGGGGGACAGGGGGGTACAATGAGCAGTTCTTC.

The chain carries TRBV2 and TRBJ2-1; D call uncertain. Per germline, CDR1 SNHLY and CDR2 FYNNEI. This CDR3 comprises 13 residues. The V end lost 5 bases, the J end lost 5 bases, and 10 bases lay between the germline ends. DNA for the CDR3: TGTGCCAGCAGTTTCGGTCGTGACAATGAGCAGTTCTTC. Protein sequence: CASSFGRDNEQFF. Variable domain in full (rest from reference TRBV2 and TRBJ2-1): EPEVTQTPSHQVTQMGQEVILRCVPISNHLYFYWYRQILGQKVEFLVSFYNNEISEKSEIFDDQFSVERPDGSNFTLKIRSTKLEDSAMYFCASSFGRDNEQFFGPGTRLTVL.

CDR3 bases: TGTGCCAGCACCCGAGGCGGGGGCCATGGCTACACCTTC. This sequence encodes CASTRGGGHGYTF. The V call is TRBV25-1, the J call TRBJ1-2; a possible D gene is TRBD1 (6 bases). CDR3 length equals 13 residues. V was cut by 7 bases and J by 6 bases, with 15 bases left in between. Germline lookup yields CDR1 MGHDK and CDR2 SYGVNS.

This clone was recorded once. The V gene is TRBV5-1, the J gene TRBJ1-2; D gene uncertain. The CDR3 has 16 residues. The germline gives CDR1 SGHRS, CDR2 YFSETQ. V was clipped by 4 bases and J by 0 bases, with 16 bases between them. The CDR3 nucleotides read TGCGCCAGCAGCCACCCCCGACACTCTACTAACTATGGCTACACCTTC. Residues: CASSHPRHSTNYGYTF.

For the CDR3, the DNA is TGTGCCAGCAGTCGATACGCCGGGTCGGAAGCTTTCTTT. It encodes CASSRYAGSEAFF. The V call is TRBV6-5, the J call TRBJ1-1; D is unresolved. The germline CDR1 and CDR2 sequences are MNHEY and SVGAGI. The CDR3 spans 13 residues. Between the trimmed V and J ends, which lost 5 bases and 8 bases, there was a span of 15 bases.

V gene TRBV7-2 combines with J gene TRBJ1-1; D is unclear. The length of the CDR3 is 14 residues. With 1 base removed from V and 2 bases from J, the gap between germline ends came to 8 bases. Germline CDR1 and CDR2: SGHTA and FQGNSA. The CDR3 DNA follows: TGTGCCAGCAGCTTAGTGGCAGGAAACACTGAAGCTTTCTTT. It encodes CASSLVAGNTEAFF.

The chain uses TRBV29-1 and TRBJ2-6; TRBD1 agrees at 8 bases. This CDR3 is built from 17 residues. Germline-derived CDR1 and CDR2 are SQVTM and ANQGSEA. The junction had 10 bases not matched to a gene; V was cut back by 6 bases and J by 0 bases. The CDR3 reads CSVAGGQEPSGANVLTF. Written as DNA, the CDR3 is TGCAGCGTCGCCGGGGGACAGGAGCCCTCTGGGGCCAACGTCCTGACTTTC.

The chain joins TRBV28 to TRBJ1-3; tentative D call: TRBD1 (6 bases). The CDR3 runs to 16 residues. V gave up 5 bases and J gave up 4 bases, with 18 bases separating them. CDR1 is MDHEN, CDR2 SYDVKM, per germline. For the CDR3, the DNA is TGTGCCAGCAGTCCTCCCTACAGGGAAGTCGGAAACACCATATATTTT. Translation: CASSPPYREVGNTIYF.

V is TRBV7-2 and J is TRBJ1-2; weak D call: TRBD1 (6 bases). The V end lost 4 bases, the J end lost 1 base, and 22 bases lay between the germline ends. The CDR3 extends over 18 amino acids. Looked up from germline, CDR1 is SGHTA and CDR2 is FQGNSA. CDR3: CASSSSSLRGFVNYGYTF. In DNA, the CDR3 is TGTGCCAGCAGCTCAAGCTCCCTCAGGGGTTTCGTTAACTATGGCTACACCTTC.

This rearrangement joins TRBV29-1 to TRBJ2-1; TRBD1 aligns across 7 bases. The CDR3 contains 12 residues. Germline trimming cut 5 bases from V and 7 bases from J; bases unmatched to any gene: 5. The germline CDR1 and CDR2 sequences are SQVTM and ANQGSEA. The CDR3 loop is CSVNDRVNEQFF. The CDR3 DNA reads as TGCAGCGTTAACGACAGGGTTAATGAGCAGTTCTTC.

The chain uses TRBV5-1 and TRBJ2-4; D may be TRBD2 (5 bases). CDR1 SGHRS and CDR2 YFSETQ come from the germline V gene. The ends were cut back, 0 bases at V and 9 bases at J, with 13 bases in the middle. There are 14 residues in the CDR3. In DNA, the CDR3 is TGCGCCAGCAGCTTGGGGAGGCCCGGCGGCATTCAGTACTTC. This translates into CASSLGRPGGIQYF. The full variable domain, in which reference TRBV5-1 and TRBJ2-4 provide the parts outside the CDR3, is KAGVTQTPRYLIKTRGQQVTLSCSPISGHRSVSWYQQTPGQGLQFLFEYFSETQRNKGNFPGRFSGRQFSNSRSEMNVSTLELGDSALYLCASSLGRPGGIQYFGAGTRLSVL.